This TCR beta chain was captured in a study of cytomegalovirus exposure and HLA in healthy donors. Study-level findings and limits: The study flagged some 170 TCR beta chains as cytomegalovirus-associated. Later analysis demonstrated an association between a missense DCLRE1C variant and TCR beta V- and J-gene trimming. Several of the most significant clusters were apparently associated with common viral pathogens in a later analysis.

The PCR contained 60 Vbeta and 13 Jbeta primers. The protocol was immunoSEQ multiplex PCR, while the TCRdb copy is restricted to in-frame clones and leaves out a portion. Of roughly 100,000 clones listed, 70% to 75% are singletons. The CDR3 is 14 amino acids. The germline V gene has CDR1 MNHNS and CDR2 SASEGT. Trimming shortened V by 6 bases and J by 3 bases, and 13 bases separated the two germline ends. A word on this clone: Its antigen is unidentified.

This chain connects TRBV6-1 to TRBJ2-3, with D unresolved. What was sequenced was PBMCs. This TCR was sampled from a man aged 40-55 years in good health and CMV-seronegative. In nucleotides, the CDR3 is TGTGCCAGCAGACAAGATTCATTGACAGATACGCAGTATTTT. Encoded protein: CASRQDSLTDTQYF.